The subject of this entry is one T cell receptor (beta chain). This clonotype was seen a few times. The antigen this receptor binds is unknown. No much larger clonotype is one base removed from it; base qualities were not supplied. The instrument was an Illumina HiSeq 2500. Quantitative 5'-RACE with molecular barcodes was used to prepare TCR beta libraries. On the study's bioinformatics: A new computational method, built on a probabilistic model of VDJ rearrangement, was used to identify disease-linked TCR variants. TCRdb reworked the public reads: Q25 trimming with fastp, MiXCR clone assembly, productive beta chains retained. A single entry per CDR3 protein holds the most common genes and DNA from its merged rows. These V and J calls rely on TCRdb rather than the paper's analysis. This sample lists approximately 540,000 distinct CDR3 sequences; more than 9.5% were detected once. The biggest ten clones account for 6.8% of the sample.

The sample is drawn from a study of CD8 T cells in ankylosing spondylitis (dated by TCRdb to 2016 to 2017). Turning to the overall study: To find TCR variants linked to disease, the study profiled T cell receptor beta repertoires in ankylosing spondylitis patients and healthy donors. The full study cohort comprised 25 ankylosing spondylitis patients and 110 or so healthy donors. Samples of peripheral blood were taken, and for ankylosing spondylitis patients, synovial fluid was collected as well. Results the study describes overall, beyond this receptor: Some motif variants were previously reported in synovial fluid and blood of reactive arthritis patients, suggesting common disease-initiation mechanisms. A TCR beta motif of about 8 highly homologous amino acid variants appeared characteristic of blood from ankylosing spondylitis patients. The disease-linked clones showed a CD8+ phenotype and occurred at relatively low frequencies in peripheral blood. The disease-linked clones were reported to be significantly enriched in matched synovial fluid samples from ankylosing spondylitis patients.

V lost 5 bases and J lost 8 bases; the stretch between them is 12 bases long. According to the germline V gene (reference sequence), CDR1 reads SSHAT and CDR2 reads FNYEAQ. The CDR3 goes from the cysteine to the phenylalanine over 13 residues. Only the CDR3 portion is preserved as DNA: 39 bases, with reading frame beginning at the first base. The specimen sequenced was blood, either unsorted or a sorted T cell fraction (not recorded which). The receptor chain draws on TRBV7-7 and TRBJ2-2, with the D gene not confidently named. This receptor was taken from a male donor with ankylosing spondylitis. In nucleotides, the sequence is TGTGCCAGCAGCCTGAGACTGAATGGGGAGCTGTTTTTT. Its protein is CASSLRLNGELFF.